This TCR beta chain was recorded in a study of CDR3 diversity in severe acne. CDR1 DFQATT and CDR2 SNEGSKA come from the germline V gene (reference sequence). V was cut by 5 bases and J by 4 bases, with 18 bases left in between. This CDR3 comprises 15 residues. Each CDR3 protein gets one entry after TCRdb re-called the PCR reads with MiXCR. Seen here are about 85,000 distinct CDR3 sequences, over 45% observed once, and the top ten hold over 9.5%. This clonotype was seen ten or more times. The V and J genes are TRBV20-1 and TRBJ1-3; D is ambiguous. This TCR was sampled from a male donor in good health, serving as a control. Material for sequencing was blood. The CDR3: CSAPNLRVSGNTIYF. The DNA for the CDR3 is TGCAGTGCTCCCAACTTACGAGTCTCCGGAAACACCATATATTTT.